This T cell receptor beta chain was observed in a study of early T cells in non-severe SARS-CoV-2 infection. Study context: Sequencing targeted bulk RNA from unsorted whole blood, leaving chains unpaired. General study findings and limits: A preference for anti-spike CD8 responses marked VDJdb matching, which missed private and CD4 specificities.

The germline CDR1 and CDR2 sequences are WSHSY and SAAADI. CDR3 size: 13 residues. The V and J ends lost 8 bases and 3 bases respectively, with 11 bases between them. The protocol attached unique molecular identifiers to individual cDNA molecules. TCRdb fed the 5' RACE reads into MiXCR, producing one record per CDR3 protein. The repertoire holds about 46,000 distinct CDR3 sequences, with almost 5.5% as singletons. This clonotype appeared many times. No antigen is known for it. This sequence originates from an adult who was a healthcare worker with PCR-confirmed SARS-CoV-2 infection or an uninfected control (not recorded which). This chain connects TRBV10-2 to TRBJ1-5, with a possible D match to TRBD1 (6 bases). The specimen comprised whole blood, sampled at baseline. DNA for the CDR3: TGCGCCAGCGTGGACAGCTTCAATCAGCCCCAGCATTTT. Translated, it gives CASVDSFNQPQHF.